This is a list of T cell receptor beta chains from one sample in a study of cytomegalovirus exposure and HLA in healthy donors. Produced via immunoSEQ multiplex PCR; TCRdb's table is partial and in-frame only. Of about 61,000 clones listed, around 75% are singletons. The sequenced material came from PBMCs. The receptors stem from a man aged 45-65 years in good health and CMV-seropositive. The CDR3 runs from the conserved cysteine through the conserved F or W. D genes are given only for firm matches. Size values are once, few and many counts, or a class for expanded clones, and some rows have none.

j_call | d_call | clone_size | v_call | cdr3_aa | cdr3_nt
TRBJ2-2 | NA | NA | TRBV9 | CATGVGMNTGELFF | TGTGCGACGGGGGTTGGGATGAACACCGGGGAGCTGTTTTTT
TRBJ1-6 | NA | NA | TRBV30 | CAWEPIALVGSPLHF | TGTGCCTGGGAGCCGATAGCTCTCGTCGGTTCACCCCTCCACTTT
TRBJ2-2 | NA | NA | TRBV6-1 | CASRQRVTGELFF | TGTGCCAGCAGGCAACGGGTCACCGGGGAGCTGTTTTTT
TRBJ1-4 | NA | few | TRBV19 | CASRKTGTNEKLFF | TGTGCCAGTAGGAAGACAGGAACTAATGAAAAACTGTTTTTT
TRBJ1-1 | NA | few | TRBV20-1 | CSSAGNTEAFF | TGCAGTTCTGCCGGGAACACTGAAGCTTTCTTT
TRBJ1-1 | TRBD1 | NA | TRBV4-3 | CASSQLTGARETEAFF | TGCGCCAGCAGCCAACTAACAGGGGCGCGAGAAACTGAAGCTTTCTTT
TRBJ2-5 | TRBD1 | NA | TRBV5-8 | CASSLPTRQGLQETQYF | TGTGCCAGCAGCTTGCCCACCAGACAGGGATTACAAGAGACCCAGTACTTC
TRBJ2-2 | NA | NA | TRBV11-3 | CASSLEATGELFF | TGTGCCAGCAGCTTAGAAGCAACCGGGGAGCTGTTTTTT
TRBJ2-7 | TRBD1 | NA | TRBV27 | CASSTDRGLSYEQYF | TGTGCCAGCAGCACCGACAGGGGGCTTTCATACGAGCAGTACTTC
TRBJ2-5 | NA | NA | TRBV10-3 | CAISESNGNLQETQYF | TGTGCCATCAGTGAGTCGAACGGGAACCTTCAAGAGACCCAGTACTTC
TRBJ2-7 | NA | NA | TRBV5-1 | CASGPGPLPGEQYF | TGCGCCAGCGGGCCGGGTCCCTTACCAGGGGAGCAGTACTTC
TRBJ2-3 | TRBD2 | once | TRBV5-8 | CASSAGTSGGAGDTQYF | TGTGCCAGCAGCGCGGGGACTAGCGGGGGTGCAGGGGATACGCAGTATTTT
TRBJ2-7 | NA | NA | TRBV29-1 | CSVVGRDSLREQYF | TGCAGCGTTGTCGGCCGGGACTCACTACGCGAGCAGTACTTC
TRBJ2-7 | NA | NA | TRBV28 | CASSALGTGLSYEQYF | TGTGCCAGCAGTGCCCTAGGTACAGGGCTCTCCTACGAGCAGTACTTC
TRBJ1-5 | NA | NA | TRBV5-1 | CASSAMGDQPQHF | TGCGCCAGCAGTGCGATGGGAGATCAGCCCCAGCATTTT
TRBJ2-7 | NA | few | TRBV29-1 | CSVDLRRGRGYEQYF | TGCAGCGTTGATCTTCGGAGGGGGCGAGGCTACGAGCAGTACTTC
TRBJ2-2 | NA | NA | TRBV7-2 | CASSLGGGATGELFF | TGTGCCAGCAGCTTAGGTGGGGGGGCCACCGGGGAGCTGTTTTTT
TRBJ2-7 | TRBD2 | NA | TRBV11-2 | CASSTLGLKYEQYF | TGTGCCAGCAGCACATTGGGACTAAAATACGAGCAGTACTTC
TRBJ2-3 | NA | NA | TRBV7-3 | CASSLNHGDTQYF | TGTGCCAGCAGCTTAAATCACGGAGATACGCAGTATTTT
TRBJ1-1 | NA | NA | TRBV28 | CASSSPSQGYTEAFF | TGTGCCAGCAGTTCGCCCTCACAGGGTTACACTGAAGCTTTCTTT
TRBJ2-1 | TRBD2 | NA | TRBV11-2 | CASSPSGVYNEQFF | TGTGCCAGCAGCCCTAGCGGGGTGTACAATGAGCAGTTCTTC
TRBJ2-7 | TRBD2 | NA | TRBV7-3 | CASSLAGGPSYEQYF | TGTGCCAGCAGCCTCGCGGGGGGTCCCTCCTACGAGCAGTACTTC
TRBJ2-3 | TRBD2 | NA | TRBV5-1 | CASTETSPQGDTQYF | TGCGCCAGCACCGAGACTAGCCCCCAAGGAGATACGCAGTATTTT
TRBJ1-1 | NA | NA | TRBV28 | CASNEMAGKNTEAFF | TGTGCCAGCAACGAAATGGCAGGGAAGAACACTGAAGCTTTCTTT
TRBJ2-5 | NA | NA | TRBV7-9 | CASSLGAARNQETQYF | TGTGCCAGCAGCTTAGGTGCAGCGAGGAACCAAGAGACCCAGTACTTC
TRBJ2-1 | TRBD1 | few | TRBV6-5 | CATRDRGLAEQFF | TGTGCCACCCGGGACAGGGGGCTGGCTGAGCAGTTCTTC
TRBJ1-5 | NA | few | TRBV6-5 | CASGYGHLPQHF | TGTGCCAGCGGGTACGGACACTTGCCCCAGCATTTT
TRBJ2-5 | TRBD2 | NA | TRBV4-1 | CASSSSGGAVKTQYF | TGCGCCAGCAGCTCGAGCGGGGGGGCCGTAAAGACCCAGTACTTC
TRBJ2-3 | TRBD2 | NA | TRBV6-1 | CASSSSSGGIDTQYF | TGTGCCAGCAGTTCATCGAGCGGGGGGATAGATACGCAGTATTTT
TRBJ2-5 | NA | NA | TRBV14 | CASSRGLSEGTQYF | TGTGCCAGCAGTCGCGGCCTATCCGAGGGGACCCAGTACTTC
TRBJ2-7 | TRBD1 | NA | TRBV29-1 | CSVGDRGFQQYF | TGCAGCGTTGGAGACAGGGGGTTCCAGCAGTACTTC
TRBJ2-7 | NA | NA | TRBV4-2 | CASSQKGGGPRHEQYF | TGTGCCAGCAGCCAAAAGGGGGGAGGGCCACGGCACGAGCAGTACTTC
TRBJ2-4 | NA | NA | TRBV30 | CAWSGGPAKNIQYF | TGTGCCTGGAGCGGGGGTCCCGCCAAAAACATTCAGTACTTC
TRBJ1-3 | NA | NA | TRBV6-1 | CASRMGPGNTIYF | TGTGCCAGCCGGATGGGGCCCGGAAACACCATATATTTT
TRBJ1-2 | TRBD1 | NA | TRBV30 | CASVQGPQHNGYTF | TGTGCCTCCGTACAGGGGCCCCAGCACAATGGCTACACCTTC
TRBJ2-7 | TRBD2 | NA | TRBV5-1 | CASSLIPGLEYEQYF | TGCGCCAGCAGCTTGATCCCGGGACTAGAATACGAGCAGTACTTC
TRBJ2-7 | NA | once | TRBV5-1 | CASSPNRVECDEQYF | TGCGCCAGCAGCCCTAACAGAGTGGAATGTGACGAGCAGTACTTC
TRBJ1-6 | NA | NA | TRBV6-5 | CASRGLGENSPLHF | TGTGCCAGCAGGGGACTGGGTGAAAATTCACCCCTCCACTTT
TRBJ2-1 | TRBD2 | once | TRBV7-3 | CASSSGTSYYNEQFF | TGTGCCAGCAGCTCCGGGACTAGCTACTACAATGAGCAGTTCTTC
TRBJ2-3 | NA | few | TRBV28 | CASSLGGGSTDTQYF | TGTGCCAGCAGTTTAGGGGGAGGAAGCACAGATACGCAGTATTTT
TRBJ1-1 | TRBD1 | NA | TRBV11-3 | CASRQGTTEAFF | TGTGCCAGCCGACAGGGAACGACTGAAGCTTTCTTT
TRBJ2-1 | TRBD1 | once | TRBV5-1 | CASSFIDRVSYNEQFF | TGCGCCAGCAGCTTTATTGACAGGGTCTCCTACAATGAGCAGTTCTTC
TRBJ2-5 | NA | NA | TRBV27 | CASRSLQGVRYFQETQYF | TGTGCCAGTAGGAGTTTGCAGGGTGTACGATATTTCCAAGAGACCCAGTACTTC
TRBJ1-1 | NA | NA | TRBV28 | CASSPPTFNTEAFF | TGTGCCAGCAGTCCGCCGACATTCAACACTGAAGCTTTCTTT
TRBJ1-1 | TRBD1 | NA | TRBV6-5 | CASSYADRGFTEAFF | TGTGCCAGCAGTTACGCGGACAGGGGTTTCACTGAAGCTTTCTTT
TRBJ1-1 | TRBD1 | NA | TRBV27 | CASTQPGQGSTEAFF | TGTGCCAGCACTCAACCGGGACAGGGAAGCACTGAAGCTTTCTTT
TRBJ1-2 | NA | NA | TRBV2 | CASSEGRGFGYTF | TGTGCCAGCAGTGAAGGACGGGGGTTTGGCTACACCTTC
TRBJ2-3 | NA | NA | TRBV7-2 | CASSPRVVSTDTQYF | TGTGCCAGCAGCCCCCGGGTAGTATCCACAGATACGCAGTATTTT
TRBJ1-4 | TRBD1 | NA | TRBV2 | CASSVTGTGNEKLFF | TGTGCCAGCAGTGTTACCGGGACAGGGAATGAAAAACTGTTTTTT
TRBJ1-2 | NA | few | TRBV6-6 | CASSDDSTDGYTF | TGTGCCAGCAGTGACGACAGCACGGATGGCTACACCTTC
TRBJ2-3 | NA | once | TRBV7-2 | CASSPFTDTQYF | TGTGCCAGCAGCCCGTTCACAGATACGCAGTATTTT
TRBJ2-5 | NA | NA | TRBV27 | CASSLRQGYGTKETQYF | TGTGCCAGCAGTTTGCGCCAGGGGTACGGCACCAAAGAGACCCAGTACTTC
TRBJ1-2 | NA | NA | TRBV27 | CATRQSNYGYTF | TGTGCCACCCGACAGTCGAACTATGGCTACACCTTC
TRBJ2-5 | NA | once | TRBV12-5 | CASGFTGGRGLAETQYF | TGTGCTAGTGGTTTCACCGGGGGACGGGGTTTGGCAGAGACCCAGTACTTC
TRBJ1-5 | TRBD1 | NA | TRBV9 | CASSSGQGRQPQHF | TGTGCCAGCAGCTCGGGACAGGGCCGGCAGCCCCAGCATTTT